This TCR beta chain is drawn from a study of cytomegalovirus exposure and HLA in healthy donors. The PCR made use of 60 Vbeta and 13 Jbeta primers. Using immunoSEQ multiplex PCR, the repertoire was profiled, and TCRdb retains in-frame clones only, with some absent. The table lists 110,000 or so clones, about 72% of them singletons. Between the trimmed V and J ends, which lost 4 bases and 4 bases, there was a span of 16 bases. The germline CDR1 and CDR2 sequences are SGDLS and YYNGEE. The CDR3 contains 15 residues. The sample consisted of PBMCs. The receptor comes from a man in his fifties or sixties in good health and CMV-seropositive. V usage is TRBV9 and J usage is TRBJ2-3, with D unclear. The CDR3 DNA sequence: TGTGCCAGCAGCCCTAACCCATGGGCCCCAGATACGCAGTATTTT. Translation: CASSPNPWAPDTQYF.